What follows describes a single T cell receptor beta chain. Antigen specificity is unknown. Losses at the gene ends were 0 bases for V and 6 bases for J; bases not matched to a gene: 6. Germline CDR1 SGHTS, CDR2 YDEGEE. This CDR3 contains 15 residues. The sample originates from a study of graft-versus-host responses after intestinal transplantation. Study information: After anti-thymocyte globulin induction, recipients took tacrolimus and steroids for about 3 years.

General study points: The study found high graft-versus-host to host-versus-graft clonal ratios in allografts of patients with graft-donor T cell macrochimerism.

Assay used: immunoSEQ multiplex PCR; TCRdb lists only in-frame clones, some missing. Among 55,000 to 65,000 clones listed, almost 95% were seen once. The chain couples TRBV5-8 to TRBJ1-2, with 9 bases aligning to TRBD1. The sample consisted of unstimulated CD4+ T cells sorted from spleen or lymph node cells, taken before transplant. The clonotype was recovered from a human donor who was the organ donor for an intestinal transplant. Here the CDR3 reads CASSLDPRDRDGYTF. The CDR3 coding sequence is TGTGCCAGCAGCTTGGATCCACGGGACAGGGATGGCTACACCTTC.